This entry concerns a single T cell receptor beta chain. Its cognate antigen is unknown. This entry belongs to a study of OX40 agonist ivuxolimab in advanced cancers. The overall study: Three individuals attained partial responses, comprising one hepatocellular carcinoma case and two cutaneous melanoma cases.

Measured with immunoSEQ multiplex PCR; TCRdb has only the in-frame clones, and not every one. The sample lists tens of thousands of clones, about 90% occurring once. Study-wide results and caveats: Expanded clones belonging to CD8+ T cells outnumbered, on average, those of CD4+.

The sample here was CD4+ or CD8+ T cells sorted from blood, taken in a trial of the OX40 agonist ivuxolimab. The sequence was obtained from an adult with an advanced solid tumor such as melanoma, head and neck, liver or kidney cancer.

CDR3 in amino acids: CASSPIYEQYF. The CDR3 DNA reads as TGTGCCAGCAGCCCCATATACGAGCAGTACTTC. The chain joins TRBV5-8 to TRBJ2-7; D is unclear. In germline, CDR1 is SGHTS, CDR2 YDEGEE. The CDR3 is 11 residues long. Trimming took 4 bases from V and 4 from J, leaving 6 bases between them.